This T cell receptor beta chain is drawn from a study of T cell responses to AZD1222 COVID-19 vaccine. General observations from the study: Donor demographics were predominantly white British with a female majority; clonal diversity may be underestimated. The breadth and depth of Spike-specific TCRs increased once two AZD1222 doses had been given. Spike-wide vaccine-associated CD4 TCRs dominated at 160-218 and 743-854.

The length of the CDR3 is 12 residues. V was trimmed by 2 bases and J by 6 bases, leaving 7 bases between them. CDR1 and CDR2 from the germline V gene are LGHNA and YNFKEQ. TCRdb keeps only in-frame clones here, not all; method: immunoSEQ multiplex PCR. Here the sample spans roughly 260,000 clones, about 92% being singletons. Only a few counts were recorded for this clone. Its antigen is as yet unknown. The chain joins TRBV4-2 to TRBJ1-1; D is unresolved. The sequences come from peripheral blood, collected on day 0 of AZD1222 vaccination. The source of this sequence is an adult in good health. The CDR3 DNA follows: TGTGCCAGCAGCCAACCGGGGTCTGAAGCTTTCTTT. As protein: CASSQPGSEAFF.